The 10 T cell receptor gamma chains below all came from one sample that was sequenced in a study of gamma delta lymphoproliferative disorders and STAT genes. TCRdb ran CATT on the multiplex PCR reads. The sample contains roughly 500 gamma-chain clones, 25% to 30% of which appear only once. The receptor sequences were amplified from genomic DNA of peripheral blood mononuclear cells. Sequencing was performed on blood. All receptors come from a human donor in good health.

Relative to its sample, this clone is medium-sized (0.01 to 0.1%). The chain has TRGV9 and TRGJP. TCRdb carries no J gene annotation; the J gene was assigned here by matching the DNA with germline. This CDR3 has 16 amino acids. J gave up 11 bases and V 3 bases, and 10 bases lay outside the gene matches. Germline CDR1 GITISATS, CDR2 ISYDGTV (reference sequence). Here the CDR3 reads CALWEPIGVGKKIKVF. The CDR3 bases are TGTGCCTTGTGGGAGCCGATCGGGGTGGGCAAAAAAATCAAGGTATTT.

This clone has a handful of counts. Since a far larger clone is one base different, this is likely a read error. The identical CDR3 is also encoded by other nucleotide sequences in the sample. The chain is built from TRGV10 and TRGJ1 or TRGJ2. TCRdb lists no J gene, so it was determined here by aligning the DNA to germline. TRGV10 belongs to the ORF category, with a function that is uncertain. There are 12 residues in the CDR3. The CDR3 region is CAAWPDYYKKLF. DNA for the CDR3: TGTGCTGCGTGGCCTGATTATTACAAGAAACTCTTT.

This clone was recorded only once. This chain uses TRGV2 with TRGJ1 or TRGJ2. TCRdb records no J gene; here it was assigned by comparing the DNA to germline. The germline CDR1 and CDR2 sequences are EGSNGY and YDSYNSKV. V lost 0 bases to trimming and J lost 12 bases; unmatched junction nucleotides: 11. The length of the CDR3 is 13 residues. CDR3 nucleotides: TGTGCCACCTGGGACGGGCGAGGGACGCGGAAACTCTTT. As protein: CATWDGRGTRKLF.

The chain links TRGV10 to TRGJ1 or TRGJ2. Because TCRdb records no J gene, it was assigned here through a match of the DNA to germline. TRGV10 is given ORF status, its function remaining uncertain. This CDR3 has 14 amino acids. With V trimmed by 8 bases and J by 8 bases, 16 bases remained unmatched. The DNA for the CDR3 is TGTGCTGCGTGGGATTATGTAATAGGGGATAAGAAACTCTTT. Translated, it gives CAAWDYVIGDKKLF.

In this sample, this clone is medium-sized (0.01 to 0.1%). TCRdb attributes to this sequence the protein of a much larger clone, which differs from the DNA translation at residue 9; a read error is likely, and the protein displayed is translated from the DNA. The gene calls are TRGV4 and TRGJ1 or TRGJ2. TCRdb offers no J gene call, so here the DNA was matched to germline to obtain one. Looked up from germline, CDR1 is EGSTGY and CDR2 is YDSYTSSV. V lost 0 bases, J lost 0 bases, and 23 bases stayed unmatched. This CDR3 spans 21 amino acids. The CDR3 spells CATWDGPGHSAPVSNYYKKLF. CDR3 DNA: TGTGCCACCTGGGATGGGCCGGGCCACTCGGCCCCCGTATCGAATTATTATAAGAAACTCTTT.

This clone is labeled as large. The chain is built from TRGV10 and TRGJ1 or TRGJ2. Because TCRdb records no J gene, it was assigned here through a match of the DNA to germline. TRGV10 belongs to the ORF category, with a function that is uncertain. The CDR3 contains 14 residues. V gave up 8 bases and J gave up 4 bases; unmatched junction bases: 12. CDR3: CAAWVQRPYYKKLF. The CDR3 region has the DNA TGTGCTGCGTGGGTCCAGCGGCCATATTATAAGAAACTCTTT.

In this sample, this clone turned up a few times. A read error likely explains why the TCRdb protein, taken from a much larger clone, differs from this DNA's translation at residue 3; the protein shown is translated from the DNA. This rearrangement joins TRGV2 to TRGJ1 or TRGJ2. The J gene, missing from TCRdb, was assigned here through DNA to germline matching. There are 14 residues in the CDR3. Germline V gene sequence: CDR1 EGSNGY, CDR2 YDSYNSKV. The chain's CDR3 is CAAWDGRLGYKKLF. For the CDR3, the DNA is TGTGCCGCCTGGGACGGGCGGTTAGGTTATAAGAAACTCTTT.

This clone has just a few counts. This likely stems from a read error, as it lies one base from a far larger clone. Within the sample, other DNA sequences also encode this same CDR3. V usage is TRGV4 and J usage is TRGJ1 or TRGJ2. TCRdb records no J gene; here it was assigned by comparing the DNA to germline. The germline gives CDR1 EGSTGY, CDR2 YDSYTSSV. The CDR3 totals 21 residues. CDR3 sequence reads: CATWDGPGRSAPVSNYYKKLF. In DNA, the CDR3 is TGTGCTACCTGGGATGGGCCGGGCCGCTCGGCCCCCGTATCGAATTATTATAAGAAACTCTTT.

Of note for this clone: The likely explanation is a read error, given a far larger clone one base away. The sample has other DNA sequences that encode this CDR3 too. This chain links TRGV3 with TRGJP. As TCRdb names no J gene, one was assigned here on the basis of a DNA match to germline. This CDR3 contains 14 residues. Germline CDR1 and CDR2: VTNTFY and YDVSTARD (reference sequence). As DNA, the CDR3 is TGCGCCACCTGGCTTGAGGTGGGCAAAAAAATCAAGGTATTT. Amino acids: CATWLEVGKKIKVF.

As concerns this clone: The TCRdb protein, from a much larger clone, departs from this DNA's translation at residue 3, likely by read error; the protein shown derives from the DNA. The CDR3 sequence: CAIWDGVYYKKLF. As DNA, the CDR3 is TGTGCCATCTGGGACGGGGTTTATTATAAGAAACTCTTT. The chain links TRGV2 to TRGJ1 or TRGJ2. TCRdb gives no J gene; it was assigned here by matching the DNA to germline. Germline CDR1 and CDR2: EGSNGY and YDSYNSKV. The CDR3 is 13 residues long.